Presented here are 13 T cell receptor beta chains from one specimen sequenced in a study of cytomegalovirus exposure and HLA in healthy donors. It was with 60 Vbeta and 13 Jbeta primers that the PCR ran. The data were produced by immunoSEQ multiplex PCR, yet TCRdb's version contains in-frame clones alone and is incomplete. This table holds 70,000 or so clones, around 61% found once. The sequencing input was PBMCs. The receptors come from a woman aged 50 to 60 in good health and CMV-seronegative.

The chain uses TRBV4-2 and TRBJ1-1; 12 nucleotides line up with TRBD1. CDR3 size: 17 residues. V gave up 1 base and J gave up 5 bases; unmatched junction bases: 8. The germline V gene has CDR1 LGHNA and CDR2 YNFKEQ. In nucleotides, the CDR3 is TGTGCCAGCAGCCAAGTTCCGGGACAGGGGGCGCGAACTGAAGCTTTCTTT. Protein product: CASSQVPGQGARTEAFF.

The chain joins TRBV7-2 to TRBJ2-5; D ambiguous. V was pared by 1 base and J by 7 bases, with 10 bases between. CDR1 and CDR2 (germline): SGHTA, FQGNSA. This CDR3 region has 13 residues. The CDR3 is CASSLEVDTTQYF. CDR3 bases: TGTGCCAGCAGCTTAGAAGTAGATACGACCCAGTACTTC.

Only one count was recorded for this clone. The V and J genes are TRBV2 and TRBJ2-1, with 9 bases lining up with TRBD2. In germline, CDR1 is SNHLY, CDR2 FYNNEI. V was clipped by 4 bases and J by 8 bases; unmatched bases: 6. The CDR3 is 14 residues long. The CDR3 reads CASSGLAGPYEQFF. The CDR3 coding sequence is TGTGCCAGCAGTGGGCTAGCGGGACCATATGAGCAGTTCTTC. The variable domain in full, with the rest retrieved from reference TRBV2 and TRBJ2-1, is EPEVTQTPSHQVTQMGQEVILRCVPISNHLYFYWYRQILGQKVEFLVSFYNNEISEKSEIFDDQFSVERPDGSNFTLKIRSTKLEDSAMYFCASSGLAGPYEQFFGPGTRLTVL.

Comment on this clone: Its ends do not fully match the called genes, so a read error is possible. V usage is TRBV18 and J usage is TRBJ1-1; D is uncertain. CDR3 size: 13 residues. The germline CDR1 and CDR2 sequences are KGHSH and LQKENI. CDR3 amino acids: CASSPGGRFPTSF. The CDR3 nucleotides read TGTGCCAGCTCACCAGGCGGGCGTTTCCCGACTTCTTTT.

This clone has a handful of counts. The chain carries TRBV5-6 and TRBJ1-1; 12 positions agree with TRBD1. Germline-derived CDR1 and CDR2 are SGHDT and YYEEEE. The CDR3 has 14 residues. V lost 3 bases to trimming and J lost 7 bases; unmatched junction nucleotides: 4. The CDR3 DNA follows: TGTGCCAGCAGCTGGGGGACAGGGGGCATTGAAGCTTTCTTT. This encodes CASSWGTGGIEAFF. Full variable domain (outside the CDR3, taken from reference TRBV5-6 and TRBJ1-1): DAGVTQSPTHLIKTRGQQVTLRCSPKSGHDTVSWYQQALGQGPQFIFQYYEEEERQRGNFPDRFSGHQFPNYSSELNVNALLLGDSALYLCASSWGTGGIEAFFGQGTRLTVV.

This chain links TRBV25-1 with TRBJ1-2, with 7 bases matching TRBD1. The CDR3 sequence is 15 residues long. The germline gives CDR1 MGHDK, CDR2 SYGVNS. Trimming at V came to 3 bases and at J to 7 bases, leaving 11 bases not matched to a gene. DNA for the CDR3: TGTGCCAGCAGTGATCCGGGACAGAAGGACTTTGGCTACACCTTC. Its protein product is CASSDPGQKDFGYTF.

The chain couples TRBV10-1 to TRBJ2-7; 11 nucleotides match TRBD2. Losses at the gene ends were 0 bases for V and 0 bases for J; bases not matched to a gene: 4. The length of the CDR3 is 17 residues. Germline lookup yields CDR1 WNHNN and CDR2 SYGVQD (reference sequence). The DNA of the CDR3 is TGCGCCAGCAGTGAGTCGGGGACTAGCGGTTCCTCCTACGAGCAGTACTTC. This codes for CASSESGTSGSSYEQYF.

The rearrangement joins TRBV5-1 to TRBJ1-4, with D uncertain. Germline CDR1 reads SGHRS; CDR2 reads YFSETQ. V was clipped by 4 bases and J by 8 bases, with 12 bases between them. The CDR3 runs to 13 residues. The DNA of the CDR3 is TGCGCCAGCAGCGAACCGTCACTAGAAAAACTGTTTTTT. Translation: CASSEPSLEKLFF.

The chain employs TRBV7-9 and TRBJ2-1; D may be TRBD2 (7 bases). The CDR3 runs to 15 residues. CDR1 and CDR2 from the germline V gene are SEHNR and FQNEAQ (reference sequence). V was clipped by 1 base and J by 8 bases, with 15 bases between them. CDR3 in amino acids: CASSLVFSGGDEQFF. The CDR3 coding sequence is TGTGCCAGCAGCTTAGTATTTTCGGGGGGCGATGAGCAGTTCTTC.

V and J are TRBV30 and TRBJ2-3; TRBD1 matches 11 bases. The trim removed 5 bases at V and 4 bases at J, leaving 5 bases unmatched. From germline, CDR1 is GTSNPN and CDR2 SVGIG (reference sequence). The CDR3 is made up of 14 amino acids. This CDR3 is CAWRDRGAADTQYF. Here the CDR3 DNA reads TGTGCCTGGCGGGACAGGGGGGCGGCAGATACGCAGTATTTT.

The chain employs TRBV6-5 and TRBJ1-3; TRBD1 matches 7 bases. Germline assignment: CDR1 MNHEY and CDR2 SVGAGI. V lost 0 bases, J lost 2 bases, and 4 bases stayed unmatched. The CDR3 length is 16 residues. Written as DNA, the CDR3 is TGTGCCAGCAGTTACTCGAGAGGGGGCGCTGGAAACACCATATATTTT. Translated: CASSYSRGGAGNTIYF.

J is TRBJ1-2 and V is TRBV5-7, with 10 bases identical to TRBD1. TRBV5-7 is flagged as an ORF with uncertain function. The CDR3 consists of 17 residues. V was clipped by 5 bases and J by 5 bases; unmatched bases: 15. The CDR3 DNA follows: TGTGCCAGCAGTCACGGGACAGGGGATCCCTTTGGGTATGGCTACACCTTC. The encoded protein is CASSHGTGDPFGYGYTF.

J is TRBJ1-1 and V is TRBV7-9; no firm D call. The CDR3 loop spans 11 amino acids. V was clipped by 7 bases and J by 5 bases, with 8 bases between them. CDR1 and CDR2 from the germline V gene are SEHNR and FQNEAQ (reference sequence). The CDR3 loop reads CASTLRTEAFF. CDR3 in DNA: TGTGCCAGCACCCTGAGAACTGAAGCTTTCTTT.